This section outlines one T cell receptor (beta chain) sequence together with its context. The antigen remains unidentified. Germline V gene lookup returns CDR1 SGDLS and CDR2 YYNGEE. J gave up 1 base and V 0 bases, and 6 bases lay outside the gene matches. The CDR3 runs 16 residues. Method: immunoSEQ multiplex PCR; TCRdb's copy keeps in-frame clones and lacks some. The sample holds about 180,000 clones, 87% seen once. The record originates from a study of Ad26.COV2.S vaccination and SARS-CoV-2 variants. General observations from the study: Measurement of non-spike TCR breadth gave similar results in vaccine and placebo recipients. Spike-specific CD8+ and CD4+ T cell responses reportedly showed substantial breadth after vaccination. TCR breadth and depth analyses may have underestimated total T cell responses.

The TCR comes from a human donor who had recovered from COVID-19. This chain connects TRBV9 to TRBJ2-7; 8 bases fit TRBD1. The sequences come from peripheral blood, collected after recovery from COVID-19. Written as DNA, the CDR3 is TGTGCCAGCAGCGTAGGGGTGGGACAGGCATCCTACGAGCAGTACTTC. It yields the protein CASSVGVGQASYEQYF.